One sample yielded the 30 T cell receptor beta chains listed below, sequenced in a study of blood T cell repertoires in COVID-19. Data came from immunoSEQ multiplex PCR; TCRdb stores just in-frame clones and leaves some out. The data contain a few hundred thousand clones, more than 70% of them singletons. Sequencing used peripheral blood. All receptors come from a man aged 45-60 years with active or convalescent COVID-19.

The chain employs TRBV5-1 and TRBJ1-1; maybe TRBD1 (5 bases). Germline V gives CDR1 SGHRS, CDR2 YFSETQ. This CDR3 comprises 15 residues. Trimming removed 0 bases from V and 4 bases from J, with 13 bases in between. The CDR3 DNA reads TGCGCCAGCAGCTTGGAAGGGGCCGGTACCACTGAAGCTTTCTTT. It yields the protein CASSLEGAGTTEAFF.

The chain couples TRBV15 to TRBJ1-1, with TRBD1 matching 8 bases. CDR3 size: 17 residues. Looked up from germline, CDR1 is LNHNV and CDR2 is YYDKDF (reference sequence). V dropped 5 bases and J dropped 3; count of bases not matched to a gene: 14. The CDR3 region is CATSSKRGQEADTEAFF. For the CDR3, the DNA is TGTGCCACCAGCTCCAAGAGGGGACAGGAGGCGGACACTGAAGCTTTCTTT.

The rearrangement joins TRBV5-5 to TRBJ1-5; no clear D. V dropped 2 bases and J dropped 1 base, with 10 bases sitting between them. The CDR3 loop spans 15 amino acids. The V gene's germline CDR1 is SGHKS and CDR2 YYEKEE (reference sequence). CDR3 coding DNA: TGTGCCAGCAGCTTTCCGCCAGGAAGCAATCAGCCCCAGCATTTT. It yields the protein CASSFPPGSNQPQHF. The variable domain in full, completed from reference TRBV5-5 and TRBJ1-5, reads DAGVTQSPTHLIKTRGQQVTLRCSPISGHKSVSWYQQVLGQGPQFIFQYYEKEERGRGNFPDRFSARQFPNYSSELNVNALLLGDSALYLCASSFPPGSNQPQHFGDGTRLSIL.

The CDR3 nucleotides are TGTGCCAGCAGCGTAGGACAGAGTGAGACCCAGTACTTC. Protein product: CASSVGQSETQYF. This rearrangement joins TRBV9 to TRBJ2-5; D perhaps matches TRBD1 (5 bases). CDR3 length: 13 residues. Germline lookup yields CDR1 SGDLS and CDR2 YYNGEE. Between the trimmed V and J ends, which lost 0 bases and 5 bases, there was a span of 8 bases.

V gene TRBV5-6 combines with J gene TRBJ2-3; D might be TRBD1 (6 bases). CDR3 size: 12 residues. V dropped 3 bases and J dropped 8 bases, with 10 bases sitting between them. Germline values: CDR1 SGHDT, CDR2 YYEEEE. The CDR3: CASSSGVITQYF. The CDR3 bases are TGTGCCAGCAGCTCAGGGGTGATTACGCAGTATTTT.

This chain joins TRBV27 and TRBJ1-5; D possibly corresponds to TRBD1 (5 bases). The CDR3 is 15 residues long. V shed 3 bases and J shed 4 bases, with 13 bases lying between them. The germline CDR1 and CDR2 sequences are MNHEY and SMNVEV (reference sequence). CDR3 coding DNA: TGTGCCAGCAGTTTCGGCCAGGGCGGTAATCAGCCCCAGCATTTT. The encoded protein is CASSFGQGGNQPQHF.

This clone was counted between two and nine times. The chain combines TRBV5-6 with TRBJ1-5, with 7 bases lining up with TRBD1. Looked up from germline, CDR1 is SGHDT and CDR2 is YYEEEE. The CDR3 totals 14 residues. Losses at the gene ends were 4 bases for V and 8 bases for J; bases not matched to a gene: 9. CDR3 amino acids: CASSTGQASEPQHF. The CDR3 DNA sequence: TGTGCCAGCAGCACCGGACAGGCTTCAGAGCCCCAGCATTTT.

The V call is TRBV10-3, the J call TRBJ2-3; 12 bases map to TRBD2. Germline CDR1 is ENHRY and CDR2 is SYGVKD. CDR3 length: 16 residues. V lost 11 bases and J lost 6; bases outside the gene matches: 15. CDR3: CALRPFTSGRMDTQYF. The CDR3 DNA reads TGTGCCTTGCGCCCTTTTACTAGCGGGAGGATGGATACGCAGTATTTT.

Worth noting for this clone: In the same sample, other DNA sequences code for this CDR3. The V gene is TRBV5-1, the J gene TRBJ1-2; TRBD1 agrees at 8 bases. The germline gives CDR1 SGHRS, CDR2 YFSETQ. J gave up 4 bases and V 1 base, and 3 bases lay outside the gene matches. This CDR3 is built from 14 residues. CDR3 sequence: CASSLTGGVYGYTF. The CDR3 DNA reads TGCGCCAGCAGCTTGACAGGGGGTGTCTATGGCTACACCTTC. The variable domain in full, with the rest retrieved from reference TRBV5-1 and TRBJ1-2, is KAGVTQTPRYLIKTRGQQVTLSCSPISGHRSVSWYQQTPGQGLQFLFEYFSETQRNKGNFPGRFSGRQFSNSRSEMNVSTLELGDSALYLCASSLTGGVYGYTFGSGTRLTVV.

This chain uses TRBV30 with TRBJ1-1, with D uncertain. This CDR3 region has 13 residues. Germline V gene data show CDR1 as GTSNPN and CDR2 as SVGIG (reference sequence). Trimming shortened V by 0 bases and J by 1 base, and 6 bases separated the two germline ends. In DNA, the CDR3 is TGTGCCTGGAGTGTGGGCCAGAACACTGAAGCTTTCTTT. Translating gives CAWSVGQNTEAFF.

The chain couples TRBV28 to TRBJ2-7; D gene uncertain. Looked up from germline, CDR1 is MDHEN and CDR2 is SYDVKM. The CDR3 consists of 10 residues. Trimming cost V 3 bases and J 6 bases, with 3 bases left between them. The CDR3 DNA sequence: TGTGCCAGCAGTTTCCGCGAGCAGTACTTC. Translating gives CASSFREQYF.

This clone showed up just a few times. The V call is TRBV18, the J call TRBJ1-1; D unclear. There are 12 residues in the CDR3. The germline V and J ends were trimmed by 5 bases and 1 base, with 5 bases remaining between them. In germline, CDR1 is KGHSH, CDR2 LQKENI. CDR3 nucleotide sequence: TGTGCCAGCTCAGGGCAGAACACTGAAGCTTTCTTT. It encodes CASSGQNTEAFF.

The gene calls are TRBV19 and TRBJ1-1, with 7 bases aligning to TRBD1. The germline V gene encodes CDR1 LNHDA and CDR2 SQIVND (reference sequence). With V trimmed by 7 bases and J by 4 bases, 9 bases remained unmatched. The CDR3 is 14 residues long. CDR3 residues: CASKDRQGSTEAFF. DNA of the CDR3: TGTGCCAGTAAGGACAGACAGGGTAGCACTGAAGCTTTCTTT.

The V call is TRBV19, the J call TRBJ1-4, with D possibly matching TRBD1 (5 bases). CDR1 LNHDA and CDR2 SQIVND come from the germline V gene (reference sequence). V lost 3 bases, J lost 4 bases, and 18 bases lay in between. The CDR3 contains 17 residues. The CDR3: CASSIYQGGRFNEKLFF. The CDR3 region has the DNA TGTGCCAGTAGTATCTATCAGGGAGGGCGGTTTAATGAAAAACTGTTTTTT.

The CDR3 here is CASSMFQGSGTGELFF. In DNA, the CDR3 is TGTGCCAGTAGTATGTTCCAGGGATCGGGCACCGGGGAGCTGTTTTTT. The V call is TRBV19, the J call TRBJ2-2, with TRBD1 as a possible D gene (5 bases). CDR1 is LNHDA and CDR2 is SQIVND in the germline V gene (reference sequence). The CDR3 is 16 amino acids. Trimming removed 3 bases at V and 4 bases at J, with 15 bases between.

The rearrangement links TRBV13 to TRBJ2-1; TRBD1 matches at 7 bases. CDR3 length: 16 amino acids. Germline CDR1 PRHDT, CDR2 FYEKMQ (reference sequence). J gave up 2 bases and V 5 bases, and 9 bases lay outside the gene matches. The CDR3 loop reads CASSQFRQGAYNEQFF. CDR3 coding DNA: TGTGCCAGCAGCCAGTTTAGGCAGGGGGCCTACAATGAGCAGTTCTTC. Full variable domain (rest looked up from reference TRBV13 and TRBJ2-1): AAGVIQSPRHLIKEKRETATLKCYPIPRHDTVYWYQQGPGQDPQFLISFYEKMQSDKGSIPDRFSAQQFSDYHSELNMSSLELGDSALYFCASSQFRQGAYNEQFFGPGTRLTVL.

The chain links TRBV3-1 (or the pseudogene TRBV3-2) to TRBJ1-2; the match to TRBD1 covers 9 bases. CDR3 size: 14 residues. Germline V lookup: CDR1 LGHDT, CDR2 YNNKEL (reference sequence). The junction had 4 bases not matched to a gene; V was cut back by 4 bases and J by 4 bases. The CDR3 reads CASSPWTGAYGYTF. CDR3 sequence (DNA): TGTGCCAGCAGCCCCTGGACAGGGGCCTATGGCTACACCTTC.

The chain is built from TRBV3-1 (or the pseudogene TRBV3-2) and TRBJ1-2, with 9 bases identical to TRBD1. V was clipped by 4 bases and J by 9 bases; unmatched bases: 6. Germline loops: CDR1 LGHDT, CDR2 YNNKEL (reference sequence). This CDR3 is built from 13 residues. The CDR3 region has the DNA TGTGCCAGCAGCCCGGGACAGGGTATTCGCTACACCTTC. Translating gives CASSPGQGIRYTF.

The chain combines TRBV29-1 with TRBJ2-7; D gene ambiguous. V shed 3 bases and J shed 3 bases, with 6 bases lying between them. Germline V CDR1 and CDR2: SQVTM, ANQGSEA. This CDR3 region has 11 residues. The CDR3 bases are TGCAGCGTTGACGACAACTACGAGCAGTACTTC. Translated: CSVDDNYEQYF.

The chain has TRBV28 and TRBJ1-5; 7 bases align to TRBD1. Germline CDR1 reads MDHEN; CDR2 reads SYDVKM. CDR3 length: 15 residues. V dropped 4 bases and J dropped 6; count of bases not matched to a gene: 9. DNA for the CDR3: TGTGCCAGCAGTTATGACAGGGCGGGAGGTCAGCCCCAGCATTTT. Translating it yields CASSYDRAGGQPQHF.

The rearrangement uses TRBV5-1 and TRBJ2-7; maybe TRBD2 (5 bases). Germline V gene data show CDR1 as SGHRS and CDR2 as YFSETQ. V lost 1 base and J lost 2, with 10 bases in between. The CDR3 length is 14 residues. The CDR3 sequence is CASSLQAATYEQYF. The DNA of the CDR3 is TGCGCCAGCAGCTTGCAAGCGGCCACCTACGAGCAGTACTTC.

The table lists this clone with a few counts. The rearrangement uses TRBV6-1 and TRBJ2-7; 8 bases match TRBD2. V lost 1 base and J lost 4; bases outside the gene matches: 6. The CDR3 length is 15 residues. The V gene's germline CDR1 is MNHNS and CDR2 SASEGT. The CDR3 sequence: CASSEDGGAFYEQYF. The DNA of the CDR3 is TGTGCCAGCAGTGAAGACGGGGGGGCCTTTTACGAGCAGTACTTC.

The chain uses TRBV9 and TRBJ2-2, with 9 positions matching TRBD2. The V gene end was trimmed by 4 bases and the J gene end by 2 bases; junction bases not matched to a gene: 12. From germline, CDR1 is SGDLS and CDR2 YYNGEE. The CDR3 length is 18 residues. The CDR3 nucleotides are TGTGCCAGCAGCCCTCACGGGGGGGGACTAGCTAACACCGGGGAGCTGTTTTTT. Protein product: CASSPHGGGLANTGELFF.

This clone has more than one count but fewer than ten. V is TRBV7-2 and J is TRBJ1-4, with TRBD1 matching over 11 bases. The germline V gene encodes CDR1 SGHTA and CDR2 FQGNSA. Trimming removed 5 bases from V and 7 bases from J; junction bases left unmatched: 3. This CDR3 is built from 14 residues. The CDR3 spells CASSPGTGGEKLFF. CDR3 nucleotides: TGTGCCAGCAGCCCCGGGACAGGGGGTGAAAAACTGTTTTTT.

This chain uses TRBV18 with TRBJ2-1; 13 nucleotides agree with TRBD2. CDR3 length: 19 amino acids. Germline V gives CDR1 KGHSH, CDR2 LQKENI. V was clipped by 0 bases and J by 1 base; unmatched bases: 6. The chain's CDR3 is CASSPPLLAGGLSYNEQFF. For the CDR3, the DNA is TGTGCCAGCTCACCACCGCTACTAGCGGGGGGGCTGTCCTACAATGAGCAGTTCTTC.

CDR3 coding DNA: TGTGCCAGCAATACCGACAGGGGGCACATCTACGAGCAGTACTTC. It specifies CASNTDRGHIYEQYF. V and J are TRBV21-1 and TRBJ2-7; the DNA was not compared with TRBD1, the D call given in the table. TRBV21-1 is a pseudogene. The CDR3 covers 15 residues.

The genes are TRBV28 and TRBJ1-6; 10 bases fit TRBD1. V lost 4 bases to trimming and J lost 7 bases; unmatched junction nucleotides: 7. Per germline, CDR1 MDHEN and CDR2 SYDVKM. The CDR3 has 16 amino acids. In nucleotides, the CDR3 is TGTGCCAGCAGTTCCCGGACAGGGGGTAAAAATTCACCCCTCCACTTT. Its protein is CASSSRTGGKNSPLHF.

The CDR3 reads CASSTRGVSSYEQYF. CDR3 nucleotides: TGTGCCAGCAGCACACGGGGAGTGAGCTCCTACGAGCAGTACTTC. This rearrangement joins TRBV7-2 to TRBJ2-7; D perhaps matches TRBD2 (5 bases). The V and J ends lost 5 bases and 0 bases respectively, with 14 bases between them. The CDR3 sequence is 15 residues long. Looked up from germline, CDR1 is SGHTA and CDR2 is FQGNSA.

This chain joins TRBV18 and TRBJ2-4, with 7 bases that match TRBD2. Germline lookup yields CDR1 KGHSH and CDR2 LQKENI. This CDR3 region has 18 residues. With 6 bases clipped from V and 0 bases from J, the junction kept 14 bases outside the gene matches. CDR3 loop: CASSLLTSGVGAKNIQYF. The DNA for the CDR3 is TGTGCCAGCTCTCTTCTTACCAGCGGGGTAGGAGCCAAAAACATTCAGTACTTC.

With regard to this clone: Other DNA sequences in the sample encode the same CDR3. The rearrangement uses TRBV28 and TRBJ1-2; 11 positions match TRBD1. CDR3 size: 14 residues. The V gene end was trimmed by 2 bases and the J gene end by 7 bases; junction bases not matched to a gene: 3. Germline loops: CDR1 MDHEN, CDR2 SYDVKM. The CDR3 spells CASSLGQGAGGYTF. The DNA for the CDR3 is TGTGCCAGCAGTTTAGGACAGGGGGCGGGTGGCTACACCTTC.